This TCR beta chain comes out of a study of OX40 agonist ivuxolimab in advanced cancers. TCRdb's table, derived via immunoSEQ multiplex PCR, lists solely in-frame clones and lacks some. This table holds under 40,000 clones, over 60% found once. CDR1 is SGDLS, CDR2 YYNGEE, per germline. CDR3 length equals 18 residues. J lost 8 bases, V lost 5 bases, and 23 bases had no gene match. This clone has just a few counts. Sample: CD4+ or CD8+ T cells sorted from blood, taken in a trial of the OX40 agonist ivuxolimab. The TCR sequence derives from an adult with an advanced solid tumor such as melanoma, head and neck, liver or kidney cancer. The rearrangement uses TRBV9 and TRBJ1-2; 8 nucleotides agree with TRBD1. The CDR3 nucleotides are TGTGCCAGCAGAAAGGACGGTGGGGACAGGCTGGGCCGGGGAGGCTACACCTTC. It is translated as CASRKDGGDRLGRGGYTF.